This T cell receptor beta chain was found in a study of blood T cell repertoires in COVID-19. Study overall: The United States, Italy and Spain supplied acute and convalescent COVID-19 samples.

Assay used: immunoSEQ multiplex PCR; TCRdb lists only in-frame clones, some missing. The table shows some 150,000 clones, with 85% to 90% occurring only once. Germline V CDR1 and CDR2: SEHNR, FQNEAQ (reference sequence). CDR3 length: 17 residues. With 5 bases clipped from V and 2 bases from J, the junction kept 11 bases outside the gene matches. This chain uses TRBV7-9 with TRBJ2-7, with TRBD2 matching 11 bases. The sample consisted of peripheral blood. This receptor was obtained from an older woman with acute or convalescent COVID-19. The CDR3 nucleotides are TGTGCCAGCAGCGGTGGACTAGCGGGCCGACCCGCCTACGAGCAGTACTTC. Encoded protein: CASSGGLAGRPAYEQYF.